The TCR beta chain under discussion was sequenced for a study of PD-1 blockade in classical Hodgkin lymphoma. Assay used: immunoSEQ multiplex PCR; TCRdb lists only in-frame clones, some missing. The sample holds around 91,000 clones; about four fifths are singletons and the top ten take roughly 15%. CDR1 is GTSNPN and CDR2 is SVGIG in the germline V gene (reference sequence). V shed 2 bases, J shed 4 bases, and the junction held 7 bases outside the gene matches. The length of the CDR3 is 14 residues. There was relapse after autologous stem cell transplantation in every patient, and there was variation in brentuximab vedotin exposure.

This TCR came from a human donor with classical Hodgkin lymphoma. The chain is built from TRBV30 and TRBJ1-2; the match to TRBD1 covers 7 bases. The specimen was peripheral blood mononuclear cells (PBMCs), collected before the second cycle of nivolumab. In DNA form, the CDR3 reads TGTGCCTGGAGTTCGCCGGGACAGCGCTATGGCTACACCTTC. Residues: CAWSSPGQRYGYTF.